The entry that follows covers one T cell receptor (beta chain) sequence. Profiling relied on immunoSEQ multiplex PCR, and the TCRdb table lists in-frame clones only, not all of them. The table shows 9,500 to 15,000 clones, with around 81% occurring only once. Germline lookup yields CDR1 LNHDA and CDR2 SQIVND (reference sequence). V lost 5 bases and J lost 5; bases outside the gene matches: 7. The CDR3 contains 14 residues. The data originate from a study of OX40 agonist ivuxolimab in advanced cancers. Sequences were derived from CD4+ or CD8+ T cells sorted from blood, sampled in a trial of the OX40 agonist ivuxolimab. This receptor was obtained from an adult with an advanced solid tumor such as melanoma, head and neck, liver or kidney cancer. The chain links TRBV19 to TRBJ1-1; 8 bases fit TRBD1. The CDR3 loop is CASSRTGRGTEAFF. The CDR3 DNA follows: TGTGCCAGTAGTCGGACAGGGAGAGGAACTGAAGCTTTCTTT.